The entry that follows covers one T cell receptor beta chain sequence. The method was immunoSEQ multiplex PCR; TCRdb's version includes in-frame clones alone and lacks a portion of them. The data show 150,000 to 200,000 clones, with around 82% seen just once and roughly 5% held by the top ten. This sample is part of a study of blood T cell repertoires in COVID-19. On the study more broadly: Acute and convalescent COVID-19 specimens originated in the United States, Italy and Spain.

Participants, roughly 18 to 90 years old, spanned around 25 US areas. Germline V gives CDR1 LGHDT, CDR2 YNNKEL (reference sequence). The CDR3 covers 16 residues. Trimming shortened V by 4 bases and J by 0 bases, and 12 bases separated the two germline ends. The origin of this receptor is a woman in her sixties or seventies with acute COVID-19. Sequenced material: PBMCs or T cells enriched from blood (not recorded which). This chain joins TRBV3-1 (or the pseudogene TRBV3-2) and TRBJ2-2, with TRBD1 as a possible D gene (6 bases). The CDR3 region is CASSPWTAANTGELFF. In DNA form, the CDR3 reads TGTGCCAGCAGCCCCTGGACAGCCGCGAACACCGGGGAGCTGTTTTTT.